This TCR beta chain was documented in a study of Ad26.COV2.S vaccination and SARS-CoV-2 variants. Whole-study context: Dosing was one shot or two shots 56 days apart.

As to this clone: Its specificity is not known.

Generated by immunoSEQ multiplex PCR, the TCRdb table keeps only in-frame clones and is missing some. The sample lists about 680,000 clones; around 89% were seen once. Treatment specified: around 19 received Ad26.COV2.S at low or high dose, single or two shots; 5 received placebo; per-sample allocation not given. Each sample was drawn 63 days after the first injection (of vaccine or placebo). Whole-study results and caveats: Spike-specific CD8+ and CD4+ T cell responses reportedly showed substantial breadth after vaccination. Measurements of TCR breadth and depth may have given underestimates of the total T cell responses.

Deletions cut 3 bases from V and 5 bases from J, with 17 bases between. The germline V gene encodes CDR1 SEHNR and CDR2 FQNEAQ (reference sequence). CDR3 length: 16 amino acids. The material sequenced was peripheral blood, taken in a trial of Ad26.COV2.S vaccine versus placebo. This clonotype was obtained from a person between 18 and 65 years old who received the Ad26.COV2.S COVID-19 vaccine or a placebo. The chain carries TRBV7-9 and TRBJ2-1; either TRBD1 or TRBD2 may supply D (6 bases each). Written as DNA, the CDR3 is TGTGCCAGCAGCTTCCTCGGGGGTGGACAGCACAATGAGCAGTTCTTC. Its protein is CASSFLGGGQHNEQFF. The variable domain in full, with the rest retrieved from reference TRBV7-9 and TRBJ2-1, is DTGVSQNPRHKITKRGQNVTFRCDPISEHNRLYWYRQTLGQGPEFLTYFQNEAQLEKSRLLSDRFSAERPKGSFSTLEIQRTEQGDSAMYLCASSFLGGGQHNEQFFGPGTRLTVL.